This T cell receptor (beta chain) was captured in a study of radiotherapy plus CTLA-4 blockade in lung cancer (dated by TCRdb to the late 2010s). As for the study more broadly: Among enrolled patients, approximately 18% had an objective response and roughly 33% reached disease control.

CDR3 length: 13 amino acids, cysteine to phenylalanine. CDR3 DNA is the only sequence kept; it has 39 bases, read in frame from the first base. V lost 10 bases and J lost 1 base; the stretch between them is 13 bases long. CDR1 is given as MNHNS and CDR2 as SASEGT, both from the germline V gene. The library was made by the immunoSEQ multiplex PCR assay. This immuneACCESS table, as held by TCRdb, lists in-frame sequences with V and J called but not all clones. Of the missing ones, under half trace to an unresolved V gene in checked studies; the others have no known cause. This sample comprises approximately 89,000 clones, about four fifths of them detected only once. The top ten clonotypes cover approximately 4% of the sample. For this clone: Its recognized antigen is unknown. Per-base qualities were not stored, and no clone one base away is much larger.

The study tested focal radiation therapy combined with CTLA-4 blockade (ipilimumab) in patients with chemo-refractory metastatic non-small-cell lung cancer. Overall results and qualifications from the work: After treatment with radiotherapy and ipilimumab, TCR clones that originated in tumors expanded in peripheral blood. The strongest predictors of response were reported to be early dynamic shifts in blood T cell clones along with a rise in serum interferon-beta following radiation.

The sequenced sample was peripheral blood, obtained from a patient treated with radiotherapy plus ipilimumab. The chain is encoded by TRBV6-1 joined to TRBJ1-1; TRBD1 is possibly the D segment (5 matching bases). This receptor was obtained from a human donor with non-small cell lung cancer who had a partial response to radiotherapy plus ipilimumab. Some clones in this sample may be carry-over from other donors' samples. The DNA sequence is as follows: TGTGCCACCAATGTGCAGGGGAACACTGAAGCTTTCTTT. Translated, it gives CATNVQGNTEAFF.